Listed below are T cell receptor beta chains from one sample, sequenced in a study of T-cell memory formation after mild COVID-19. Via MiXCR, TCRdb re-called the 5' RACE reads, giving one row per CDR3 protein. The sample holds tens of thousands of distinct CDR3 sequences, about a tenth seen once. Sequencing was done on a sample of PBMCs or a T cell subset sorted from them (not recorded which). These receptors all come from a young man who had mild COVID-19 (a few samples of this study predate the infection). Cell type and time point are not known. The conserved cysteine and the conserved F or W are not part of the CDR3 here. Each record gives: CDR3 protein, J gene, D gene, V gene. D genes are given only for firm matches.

CDR3: ASSRGTSGTGELF; J: TRBJ2-2; D: TRBD2; V: TRBV4-3
CDR3: ATSPGLAGGPRQETQY; J: TRBJ2-5; D: TRBD2; V: TRBV24-1
CDR3: ASSLGQGPGELF; J: TRBJ2-2; D: TRBD1; V: TRBV5-8
CDR3: ASSSDPGGDEKLF; J: TRBJ1-4; D: NA; V: TRBV12-3/TRBV12-4
CDR3: ASSRYGRISPSGANVLT; J: TRBJ2-6; D: NA; V: TRBV4-3
CDR3: ASNDPTGSSGNTIY; J: TRBJ1-3; D: NA; V: TRBV5-1
CDR3: ASRVGVNQPQH; J: TRBJ1-5; D: NA; V: TRBV6-2/TRBV6-3
CDR3: ASSFGQGEETQY; J: TRBJ2-5; D: NA; V: TRBV7-9
CDR3: ASSLAAGGHYEQY; J: TRBJ2-7; D: TRBD2; V: TRBV5-1
CDR3: ASSQEDRGLYEQY; J: TRBJ2-7; D: TRBD1; V: TRBV4-2
CDR3: ASSLGTSEGDTQY; J: TRBJ2-3; D: TRBD2; V: TRBV5-1
CDR3: ASSPRGLQETQY; J: TRBJ2-5; D: NA; V: TRBV3-1
CDR3: ASSLDLGTRPTQY; J: TRBJ2-5; D: NA; V: TRBV7-2
CDR3: ASSTTTDTQY; J: TRBJ2-3; D: NA; V: TRBV5-1
CDR3: ASKLGWSTGELF; J: TRBJ2-2; D: NA; V: TRBV6-6
CDR3: ASSLGVTGGSGANVLT; J: TRBJ2-6; D: NA; V: TRBV11-2
CDR3: ASSQENGAGGSYEQY; J: TRBJ2-7; D: TRBD2; V: TRBV4-1
CDR3: ASSPSTGRVEQY; J: TRBJ2-7; D: TRBD2; V: TRBV18
CDR3: SVSPASGGVADTQY; J: TRBJ2-3; D: TRBD2; V: TRBV29-1
CDR3: ASSYSSVRGVYNEQF; J: TRBJ2-1; D: NA; V: TRBV6-2/TRBV6-3
CDR3: ASSLRAESYEQY; J: TRBJ2-7; D: NA; V: TRBV5-5
CDR3: ASSLSGRRVEETQY; J: TRBJ2-5; D: NA; V: TRBV7-2
CDR3: ASSPGSPNNEQF; J: TRBJ2-1; D: NA; V: TRBV18
CDR3: ASRTSGGATGELF; J: TRBJ2-2; D: TRBD2; V: TRBV12-3/TRBV12-4
CDR3: ASSQETGPDSNQPQH; J: TRBJ1-5; D: NA; V: TRBV4-2
CDR3: ASSLEVGPYEQY; J: TRBJ2-7; D: NA; V: TRBV11-2
CDR3: ASSQETQRDTQY; J: TRBJ2-3; D: NA; V: TRBV4-3
CDR3: ASSSGGGASDEQF; J: TRBJ2-1; D: TRBD2; V: TRBV5-1
CDR3: ASSFGGADTQY; J: TRBJ2-3; D: NA; V: TRBV13
CDR3: ASSLGDRHPDEQY; J: TRBJ2-7; D: TRBD1; V: TRBV5-1
CDR3: ASSPGRQRYEQY; J: TRBJ2-7; D: NA; V: TRBV18
CDR3: ASSPTNGEAF; J: TRBJ1-1; D: NA; V: TRBV7-2